Below, 13 T cell receptor beta chains from the same sample are listed, as sequenced in a study of blood T cell repertoires in COVID-19. Profiled with immunoSEQ multiplex PCR; TCRdb holds only in-frame clones, not every one. Of a few hundred thousand clones detected, approximately 88% appear once; the ten largest clones hold 8% to 9.5%. The sequenced sample consisted of PBMCs or T cells enriched from blood (not recorded which). The receptors originated from a woman aged 18-29 years who had recovered from COVID-19.

J is TRBJ2-1 and V is TRBV11-2; 13 bases agree with TRBD2. The trim removed 4 bases at V and 8 bases at J, leaving 8 bases unmatched. Germline V gene data show CDR1 as SGHAT and CDR2 as FQNNGV. The CDR3 spans 16 residues. This CDR3 reads CASSWGTSGVYDEQFF. CDR3 DNA sequence: TGTGCCAGCAGCTGGGGGACTAGCGGGGTTTATGATGAGCAGTTCTTC.

This chain connects TRBV20-1 to TRBJ1-4, with D hard to call. The CDR3 sequence is 13 residues long. Germline V gene sequence: CDR1 DFQATT, CDR2 SNEGSKA (reference sequence). V shed 3 bases and J shed 7 bases, with 12 bases lying between them. The CDR3 DNA is TGCAGTGCTAGTCGGAGTTATAGTGAAAAACTGTTTTTT. This sequence encodes CSASRSYSEKLFF.

The CDR3 DNA reads TGTGCCTGGAGTGCCTACTTGGGCGAGACCCAGTACTTC. It yields the protein CAWSAYLGETQYF. This chain connects TRBV30 to TRBJ2-5; D unresolved. The CDR3 consists of 13 residues. Trimming pared 1 base from V and 5 bases from J, leaving 11 bases between. Germline V gene data show CDR1 as GTSNPN and CDR2 as SVGIG (reference sequence). Looking up the rest from reference TRBV30 and TRBJ2-5 gives the full variable domain: SQTIHQWPATLVQPVGSPLSLECTVEGTSNPNLYWYRQAAGRGLQLLFYSVGIGQISSEVPQNLSASRPQDRQFILSSKKLLLSDSGFYLCAWSAYLGETQYFGPGTRLLVL.

V and J are TRBV20-1 and TRBJ1-1; unclear D gene. Germline loops: CDR1 DFQATT, CDR2 SNEGSKA (reference sequence). Trimming cost V 5 bases and J 5 bases, with 9 bases left between them. CDR3 size: 11 residues. In DNA form, the CDR3 reads TGCAGTGCTGCGGGGAGAACTGAAGCTTTCTTT. Protein: CSAAGRTEAFF.

J is TRBJ2-7 and V is TRBV6-5, with TRBD1 identical over 7 bases. Germline trimming cut 3 bases from V and 3 bases from J; bases unmatched to any gene: 5. The CDR3 runs 14 residues. Germline CDR1 MNHEY, CDR2 SVGAGI. CDR3: CASSYKGAVYEQYF. Here the CDR3 DNA reads TGTGCCAGCAGTTATAAGGGGGCCGTCTACGAGCAGTACTTC.

This clone appeared once. The CDR3 sequence: CASSLGDSNEKLFF. DNA of the CDR3: TGCGCCAGCAGCTTGGGGGACAGTAATGAAAAACTGTTTTTT. The V gene is TRBV5-1, the J gene TRBJ1-4, with 7 positions matching TRBD1. The V gene's germline CDR1 is SGHRS and CDR2 YFSETQ. V was clipped by 0 bases and J by 4 bases; unmatched bases: 0. The CDR3 contains 14 residues. The full variable domain, with the rest looked up from reference TRBV5-1 and TRBJ1-4, is KAGVTQTPRYLIKTRGQQVTLSCSPISGHRSVSWYQQTPGQGLQFLFEYFSETQRNKGNFPGRFSGRQFSNSRSEMNVSTLELGDSALYLCASSLGDSNEKLFFGSGTQLSVL.

The rearrangement joins TRBV19 to TRBJ1-2; TRBD1 agrees at 7 bases. J was trimmed by 10 bases and V by 4 bases; bases with no gene match: 15. This CDR3 has 15 residues. Germline values: CDR1 LNHDA, CDR2 SQIVND (reference sequence). Written as DNA, the CDR3 is TGTGCCAGTAGTACGACCTGGGACAGCGCCCATGTCTACACCTTC. It specifies CASSTTWDSAHVYTF.

A single count supports this clone. The chain employs TRBV15 and TRBJ2-1; D is perhaps TRBD1 (5 bases). CDR1 LNHNV and CDR2 YYDKDF come from the germline V gene (reference sequence). Trimming cost V 0 bases and J 9 bases, with 12 bases left between them. The CDR3 is made up of 14 amino acids. CDR3: CATSRDKGWAEQFF. CDR3 bases: TGTGCCACCAGCAGAGATAAGGGGTGGGCTGAGCAGTTCTTC.

The sample holds a few counts of this clone. V is TRBV19 and J is TRBJ2-7, with a possible D match to TRBD2 (5 bases). CDR1 and CDR2 from the germline V gene are LNHDA and SQIVND (reference sequence). The V end lost 4 bases, the J end lost 5 bases, and 12 bases lay between the germline ends. The CDR3 has 13 amino acids. CDR3 protein: CASSTPHGNEQYF. CDR3 bases: TGTGCCAGTAGTACCCCCCACGGGAACGAGCAGTACTTC. The variable domain in full, with the rest retrieved from reference TRBV19 and TRBJ2-7, is DGGITQSPKYLFRKEGQNVTLSCEQNLNHDAMYWYRQDPGQGLRLIYYSQIVNDFQKGDIAEGYSVSREKKESFPLTVTSAQKNPTAFYLCASSTPHGNEQYFGPGTRLTVT.

V is TRBV10-3 and J is TRBJ2-3, with TRBD1 matching over 7 bases. The CDR3 has 15 amino acids. Trimming at V came to 8 bases and at J to 1 base, leaving 9 bases not matched to a gene. The germline CDR1 and CDR2 sequences are ENHRY and SYGVKD. The CDR3 nucleotides are TGTGCCATCCTGAACCGGGACAGAGGCACAGATACGCAGTATTTT. It yields the protein CAILNRDRGTDTQYF.

This clone came up once. This rearrangement joins TRBV20-1 to TRBJ2-1; 9 nucleotides line up with TRBD2. CDR1 is DFQATT, CDR2 SNEGSKA, per germline (reference sequence). The V gene end was trimmed by 3 bases and the J gene end by 7 bases; junction bases not matched to a gene: 4. The CDR3 has 13 amino acids. CDR3: CSASRGGANEQFF. CDR3 coding DNA: TGCAGTGCTAGTCGCGGGGGGGCTAATGAGCAGTTCTTC.

The chain joins TRBV7-2 to TRBJ2-3, with 8 positions matching TRBD2. From germline, CDR1 is SGHTA and CDR2 FQGNSA. The CDR3 is 15 residues long. V was clipped by 0 bases and J by 12 bases; unmatched bases: 11. The DNA of the CDR3 is TGTGCCAGCAGCTTAGCCGGGGGGGGGTCCTTTAACCAGTATTTT. Translating gives CASSLAGGGSFNQYF.

CDR3 nucleotide sequence: TGTGCCAGCAGCGCCTTTCGGACTAGCGCGTATAGCACAGATACGCAGTATTTT. This encodes CASSAFRTSAYSTDTQYF. The chain combines TRBV9 with TRBJ2-3, with TRBD2 matching over 9 bases. The CDR3 sequence is 18 residues long. Germline loops: CDR1 SGDLS, CDR2 YYNGEE. V was clipped by 3 bases and J by 0 bases; unmatched bases: 11.